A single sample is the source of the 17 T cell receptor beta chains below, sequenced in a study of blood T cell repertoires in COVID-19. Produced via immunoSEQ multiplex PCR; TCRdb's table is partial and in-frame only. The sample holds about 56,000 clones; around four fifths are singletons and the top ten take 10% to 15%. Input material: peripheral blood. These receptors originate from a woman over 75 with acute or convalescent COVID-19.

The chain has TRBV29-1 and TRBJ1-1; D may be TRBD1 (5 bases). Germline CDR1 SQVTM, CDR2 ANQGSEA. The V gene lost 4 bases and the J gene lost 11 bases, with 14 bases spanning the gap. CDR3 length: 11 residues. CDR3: CSVVGREDAFF. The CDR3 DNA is TGCAGCGTTGTGGGCAGGGAAGATGCTTTCTTT.

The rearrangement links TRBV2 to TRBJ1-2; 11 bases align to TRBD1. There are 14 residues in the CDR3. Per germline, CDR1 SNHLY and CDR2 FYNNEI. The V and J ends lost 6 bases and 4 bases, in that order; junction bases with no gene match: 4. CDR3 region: CASRGTGGSYGYTF. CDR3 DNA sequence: TGTGCCAGCAGGGGGACAGGGGGGAGCTATGGCTACACCTTC. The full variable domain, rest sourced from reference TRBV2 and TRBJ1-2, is EPEVTQTPSHQVTQMGQEVILRCVPISNHLYFYWYRQILGQKVEFLVSFYNNEISEKSEIFDDQFSVERPDGSNFTLKIRSTKLEDSAMYFCASRGTGGSYGYTFGSGTRLTVV.

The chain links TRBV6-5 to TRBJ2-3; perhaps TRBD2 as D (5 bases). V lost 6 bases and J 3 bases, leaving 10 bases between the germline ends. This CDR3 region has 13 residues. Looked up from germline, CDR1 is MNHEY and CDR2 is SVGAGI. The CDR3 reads CASRGAWTDTQYF. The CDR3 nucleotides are TGTGCCAGCAGGGGAGCGTGGACAGATACGCAGTATTTT.

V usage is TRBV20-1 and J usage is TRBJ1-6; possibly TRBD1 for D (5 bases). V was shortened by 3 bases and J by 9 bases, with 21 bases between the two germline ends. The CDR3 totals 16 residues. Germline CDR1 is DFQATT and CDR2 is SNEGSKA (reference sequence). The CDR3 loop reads CSASPLAGSSSSPLHF. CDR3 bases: TGCAGTGCTAGTCCACTGGCAGGGTCATCGAGTTCACCCCTCCACTTT.

The CDR3 DNA reads as TGTGCCAGTATCCCCCGCCCCGGGTCGGGATATGGCTACACCTTC. Residues: CASIPRPGSGYGYTF. The J gene is TRBJ1-2, the V gene TRBV19; D gene uncertain. Trimming took off 7 bases at V and 5 bases at J, with 20 bases between the two ends. Germline values: CDR1 LNHDA, CDR2 SQIVND (reference sequence). This CDR3 spans 15 amino acids.

This chain's CDR3 is CASSEPRKGDNEQFF. In nucleotides, the CDR3 is TGTGCCAGCAGTGAACCCCGTAAAGGAGACAATGAGCAGTTCTTC. This chain uses TRBV25-1 with TRBJ2-1; D is undetermined. This CDR3 is built from 15 residues. V was clipped by 2 bases and J by 5 bases, with 13 bases between them. Germline V gene lookup returns CDR1 MGHDK and CDR2 SYGVNS. Full variable domain (outside the CDR3, taken from reference TRBV25-1 and TRBJ2-1): EADIYQTPRYLVIGTGKKITLECSQTMGHDKMYWYQQDPGMELHLIHYSYGVNSTEKGDLSSESTVSRIRTEHFPLTLESARPSHTSQYLCASSEPRKGDNEQFFGPGTRLTVL.

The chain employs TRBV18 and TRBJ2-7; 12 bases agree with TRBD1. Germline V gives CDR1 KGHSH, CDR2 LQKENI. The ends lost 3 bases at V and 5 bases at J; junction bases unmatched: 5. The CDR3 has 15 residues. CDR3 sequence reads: CASSPWDRGPNEQYF. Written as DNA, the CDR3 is TGTGCCAGCTCACCCTGGGACAGGGGGCCCAACGAGCAGTACTTC.

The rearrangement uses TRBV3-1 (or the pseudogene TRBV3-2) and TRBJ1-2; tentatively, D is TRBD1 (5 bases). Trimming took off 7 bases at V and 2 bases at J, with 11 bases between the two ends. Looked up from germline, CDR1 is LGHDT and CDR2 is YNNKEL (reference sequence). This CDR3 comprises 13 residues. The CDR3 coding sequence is TGTGCCAGCACCCCGCGGGGGAACTATGGCTACACCTTC. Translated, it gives CASTPRGNYGYTF.

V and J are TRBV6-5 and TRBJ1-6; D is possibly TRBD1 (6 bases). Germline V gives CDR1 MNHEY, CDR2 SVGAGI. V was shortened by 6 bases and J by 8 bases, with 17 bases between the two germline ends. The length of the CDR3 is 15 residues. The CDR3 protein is CASSPKDRRDSPLHF. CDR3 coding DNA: TGTGCCAGCAGCCCCAAGGACAGAAGAGATTCACCCCTCCACTTT.

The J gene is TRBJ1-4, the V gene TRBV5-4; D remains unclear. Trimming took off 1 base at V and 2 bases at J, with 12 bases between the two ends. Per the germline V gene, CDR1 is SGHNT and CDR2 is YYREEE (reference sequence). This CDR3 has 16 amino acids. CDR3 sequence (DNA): TGTGCCAGCAGCTTGTACGGCGGTGGGACTAATGAAAAACTGTTTTTT. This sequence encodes CASSLYGGGTNEKLFF.

CDR3 sequence (DNA): TGCGCCAGCAGCTTGGCCGAGGAAAACGGGGAGCTGTTTTTT. It is translated as CASSLAEENGELFF. V and J are TRBV5-1 and TRBJ2-2, with unresolved D. Germline V gives CDR1 SGHRS, CDR2 YFSETQ. The CDR3 is made up of 14 amino acids. V was clipped by 0 bases and J by 7 bases, with 10 bases between them.

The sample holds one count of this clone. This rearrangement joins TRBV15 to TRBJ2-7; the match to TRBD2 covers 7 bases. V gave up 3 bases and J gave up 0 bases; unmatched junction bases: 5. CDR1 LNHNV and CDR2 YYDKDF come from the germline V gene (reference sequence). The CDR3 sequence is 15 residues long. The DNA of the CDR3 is TGTGCCACCAGCAGGGGCGGGGGAAACTCCTACGAGCAGTACTTC. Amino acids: CATSRGGGNSYEQYF.

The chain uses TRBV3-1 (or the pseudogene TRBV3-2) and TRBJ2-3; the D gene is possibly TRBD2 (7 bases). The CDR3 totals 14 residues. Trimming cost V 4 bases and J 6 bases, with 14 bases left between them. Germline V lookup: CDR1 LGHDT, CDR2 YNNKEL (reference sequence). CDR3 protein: CASSPRGAGDTQYF. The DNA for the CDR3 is TGTGCCAGCAGCCCCCGGGGGGCAGGGGATACGCAGTATTTT.

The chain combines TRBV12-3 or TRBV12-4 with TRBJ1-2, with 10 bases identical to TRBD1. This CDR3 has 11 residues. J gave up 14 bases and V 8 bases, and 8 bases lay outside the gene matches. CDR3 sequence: CASGDRGRFTF. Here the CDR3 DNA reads TGTGCCAGCGGGGACAGGGGTAGGTTTACCTTC.

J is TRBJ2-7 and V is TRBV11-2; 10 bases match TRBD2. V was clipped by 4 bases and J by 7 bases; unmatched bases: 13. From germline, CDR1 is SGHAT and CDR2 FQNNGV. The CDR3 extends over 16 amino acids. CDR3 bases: TGTGCCAGCAGCTCGGTACACAGCGGGGGGGCAGGGGAGCAGTACTTC. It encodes CASSSVHSGGAGEQYF.

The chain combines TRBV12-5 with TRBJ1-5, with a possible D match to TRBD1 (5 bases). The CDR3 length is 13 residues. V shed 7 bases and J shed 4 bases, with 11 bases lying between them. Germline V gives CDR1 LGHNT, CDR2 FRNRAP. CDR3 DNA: TGTGCTAGTGTGGGGGGTTGGAATCAGCCCCAGCATTTT. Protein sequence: CASVGGWNQPQHF.

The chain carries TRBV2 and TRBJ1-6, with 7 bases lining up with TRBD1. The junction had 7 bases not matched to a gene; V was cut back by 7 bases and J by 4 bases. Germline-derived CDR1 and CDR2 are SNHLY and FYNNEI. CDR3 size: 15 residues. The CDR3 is CASTKETGYNSPLHF. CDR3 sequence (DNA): TGTGCCAGCACCAAGGAGACAGGGTATAATTCACCCCTCCACTTT.